The next 17 T cell receptor beta chains were all read from a single sample in a study of blood T cell repertoires in COVID-19 (TCRdb year 2020). Preparation of the library involved the immunoSEQ multiplex PCR assay. Here the immuneACCESS table is served through TCRdb, limited to in-frame sequences with V and J called. Missing clones are a known gap in these copies; in checked studies unresolved V genes cover under half, and the rest lacks a known reason. This sample comprises 250,000 to 300,000 clones, roughly nine tenths of them detected only once. About 2% of the sample comes from the top ten. Sequencing was carried out using peripheral blood. Every receptor here comes from a woman between 50 and 59 years old who had recovered from COVID-19.

The CDR3 is CAWDRQGRDTEAFF. Here the CDR3 DNA reads TGTGCCTGGGATAGACAGGGGAGGGACACTGAAGCTTTCTTT. The chain has TRBV30 and TRBJ1-1, with 8 positions matching TRBD1. There are 14 residues in the CDR3. Per germline, CDR1 GTSNPN and CDR2 SVGIG (reference sequence). V gave up 5 bases and J gave up 3 bases; unmatched junction bases: 8.

This clone was counted once. The chain links TRBV4-3 to TRBJ1-4; D uncertain. Trimming stripped 0 bases from V and 6 bases from J, with 14 bases between. In germline, CDR1 is LGHNA, CDR2 YSLEER. CDR3 length: 16 amino acids. The chain's CDR3 is CASSQDAGRQDEKLFF. The CDR3 bases are TGCGCCAGCAGCCAAGATGCCGGGAGGCAAGATGAAAAACTGTTTTTT.

The J gene is TRBJ1-2, the V gene TRBV6-2 or TRBV6-3, with TRBD1 matching 9 bases. The CDR3 runs 16 residues. V shed 2 bases and J 6 bases; nucleotides not matched to a gene: 10. Per the germline V gene, CDR1 is MNHEY and CDR2 is SVGEGT. The CDR3 region has the DNA TGTGCCAGCAGTTACCTAGGACAGGGGCAGCACAATGGCTACACCTTC. It specifies CASSYLGQGQHNGYTF.

A word on this clone: The sample has other DNA sequences that encode this CDR3 too. This rearrangement joins TRBV7-2 to TRBJ2-2, with D tentatively TRBD1 (6 bases). The CDR3 consists of 14 residues. V lost 4 bases and J 4 bases, leaving 10 bases between the germline ends. Germline values: CDR1 SGHTA, CDR2 FQGNSA. As DNA, the CDR3 is TGTGCCAGCAGCTCCGGACAGATCACCGGGGAGCTGTTTTTT. Protein sequence: CASSSGQITGELFF.

The chain uses TRBV4-3 and TRBJ1-2, with 7 bases matching TRBD1. The CDR3 has 16 residues. Trimming took 0 bases from V and 2 from J; bases not matched to a gene: 6. Germline V lookup: CDR1 LGHNA, CDR2 YSLEER. The CDR3 sequence is CASSQDRQGKNYGYTF. CDR3 DNA sequence: TGCGCCAGCAGCCAAGACCGACAGGGAAAGAACTATGGCTACACCTTC.

This chain joins TRBV6-5 and TRBJ2-2; 10 bases are shared with TRBD2. The CDR3 is 16 residues long. Germline CDR1 reads MNHEY; CDR2 reads SVGAGI. V lost 2 bases to trimming and J lost 5 bases; unmatched junction nucleotides: 5. CDR3 DNA: TGTGCCAGCAGTTACCAGCCTAGCGGGGGAACCGGGGAGCTGTTTTTT. The encoded protein is CASSYQPSGGTGELFF.

CDR3 DNA sequence: TGTGCCAGCAGTCAAGGGACAGGCTACACCTTC. Protein product: CASSQGTGYTF. V usage is TRBV6-2 or TRBV6-3 and J usage is TRBJ1-2; weak D call: TRBD1 (6 bases). Trimming removed 5 bases from V and 8 bases from J, with 9 bases in between. The CDR3 is 11 amino acids. Germline V gene sequence: CDR1 MNHEY, CDR2 SVGEGT.

V usage is TRBV7-8 and J usage is TRBJ2-1; D might be TRBD2 (7 bases). The germline V gene has CDR1 SGHVS and CDR2 FQNEAQ. The CDR3 contains 14 residues. The V and J ends lost 5 bases and 3 bases respectively, with 11 bases between them. DNA of the CDR3: TGTGCCAGCAGCCTAGGGGGGGGCTACAATGAGCAGTTCTTC. This gives the protein CASSLGGGYNEQFF.

CDR3 nucleotides: TGTGCCAGCAGTGGGACTAGCTTAGACAATGAGCAGTTCTTC. It specifies CASSGTSLDNEQFF. The chain carries TRBV9 and TRBJ2-1, with 9 bases identical to TRBD2. From germline, CDR1 is SGDLS and CDR2 YYNGEE. The CDR3 has 14 amino acids. The junction had 5 bases not matched to a gene; V was cut back by 5 bases and J by 5 bases.

This clone was seen once. The same CDR3 arises from other DNA sequences in this sample as well. The chain joins TRBV10-3 to TRBJ1-1; a weak D match, TRBD1 (6 bases). V dropped 4 bases and J dropped 1 base, with 7 bases sitting between them. The CDR3 runs to 13 residues. The V gene's germline CDR1 is ENHRY and CDR2 SYGVKD. The CDR3 region is CAISGGQNTEAFF. CDR3 coding DNA: TGTGCCATCAGTGGGGGACAGAACACTGAAGCTTTCTTT.

In its sample, this clone was seen once. The chain links TRBV7-8 to TRBJ2-1; 12 bases align to TRBD2. From germline, CDR1 is SGHVS and CDR2 FQNEAQ. The V gene end was trimmed by 7 bases and the J gene end by 7 bases; junction bases not matched to a gene: 11. This CDR3 is 16 amino acids long. This chain's CDR3 is CASNPLLAGGSNEQFF. DNA for the CDR3: TGTGCCAGCAACCCCCTTCTAGCGGGGGGGAGTAATGAGCAGTTCTTC.

The chain combines TRBV28 with TRBJ1-5, with a weak D call TRBD1 (6 bases). CDR3 length: 15 amino acids. Germline V gene lookup returns CDR1 MDHEN and CDR2 SYDVKM. V dropped 9 bases and J dropped 8 bases, with 23 bases sitting between them. This chain's CDR3 is CASMIRRDKGEPQHF. In DNA, the CDR3 is TGTGCCAGTATGATACGCCGGGACAAGGGAGAGCCCCAGCATTTT.

The V gene is TRBV6-6, the J gene TRBJ1-5; 7 nucleotides align to TRBD1. V shed 6 bases, J shed 9 bases, and the junction held 11 bases outside the gene matches. From germline, CDR1 is MNHNY and CDR2 SVGAGI (reference sequence). This CDR3 is 14 amino acids long. The CDR3 spells CASSRGDAPWPQHF. The CDR3 bases are TGTGCCAGCAGCAGGGGGGACGCCCCATGGCCCCAGCATTTT.

This clone was detected once. The chain joins TRBV12-5 to TRBJ2-5; 9 positions agree with TRBD2. The V and J ends lost 4 bases and 5 bases, in that order; junction bases with no gene match: 14. Germline V gene data show CDR1 as LGHNT and CDR2 as FRNRAP. This CDR3 has 17 amino acids. CDR3 in DNA: TGTGCTAGTGGTTGGGGTCTTGGCGGGAGGGCCGTGGAGACCCAGTACTTC. Its translation is CASGWGLGGRAVETQYF. Drawing the rest from reference TRBV12-5 and TRBJ2-5, the complete variable domain is DARVTQTPRHKVTEMGQEVTMRCQPILGHNTVFWYRQTMMQGLELLAYFRNRAPLDDSGMPKDRFSAEMPDATLATLKIQPSEPRDSAVYFCASGWGLGGRAVETQYFGPGTRLLVL.

This clone occurred once. The chain has TRBV5-4 and TRBJ2-5, with TRBD1 identical over 12 bases. The junction had 8 bases not matched to a gene; V was cut back by 4 bases and J by 4 bases. From germline, CDR1 is SGHNT and CDR2 YYREEE (reference sequence). This CDR3 spans 16 amino acids. The CDR3 nucleotides read TGTGCCAGCAGCCGACCGGGACAGGGGGCCGGAGAGACCCAGTACTTC. This sequence encodes CASSRPGQGAGETQYF. The entire variable domain, with the rest obtained from reference TRBV5-4 and TRBJ2-5, is as follows: ETGVTQSPTHLIKTRGQQVTLRCSSQSGHNTVSWYQQALGQGPQFIFQYYREEENGRGNFPPRFSGLQFPNYSSELNVNALELDDSALYLCASSRPGQGAGETQYFGPGTRLLVL.

CDR3 nucleotides: TGTGCCAGCCTATTTTACGTGGGGGACAGGGAGAACGAGCAGTACTTC. Translated: CASLFYVGDRENEQYF. The chain links TRBV18 to TRBJ2-7; TRBD1 aligns across 9 bases. Germline CDR1 KGHSH, CDR2 LQKENI. The trim removed 8 bases at V and 5 bases at J, leaving 16 bases unmatched. CDR3 length: 16 residues.

In its sample, this clone was seen once. The genes are TRBV11-3 and TRBJ2-5; D is unclear. V was cut by 3 bases and J by 1 base, with 6 bases left in between. In germline, CDR1 is SGHNT, CDR2 YENEEA. The CDR3 is made up of 13 amino acids. The CDR3 bases are TGTGCCAGCAGCTTTCACAGCCAAGAGACCCAGTACTTC. Its protein product is CASSFHSQETQYF.